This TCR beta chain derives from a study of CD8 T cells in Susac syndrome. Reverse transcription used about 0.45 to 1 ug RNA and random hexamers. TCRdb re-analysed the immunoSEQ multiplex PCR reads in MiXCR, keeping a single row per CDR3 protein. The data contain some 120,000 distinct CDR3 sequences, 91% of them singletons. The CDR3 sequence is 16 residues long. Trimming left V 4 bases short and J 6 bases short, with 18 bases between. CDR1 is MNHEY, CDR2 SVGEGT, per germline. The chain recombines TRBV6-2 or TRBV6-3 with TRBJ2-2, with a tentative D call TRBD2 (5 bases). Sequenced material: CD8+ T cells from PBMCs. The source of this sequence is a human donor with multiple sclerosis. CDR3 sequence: CASSSRATTLPGELFF. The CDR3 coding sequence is TGTGCCAGCAGTTCCAGAGCGACTACCCTGCCCGGGGAGCTGTTTTTT.